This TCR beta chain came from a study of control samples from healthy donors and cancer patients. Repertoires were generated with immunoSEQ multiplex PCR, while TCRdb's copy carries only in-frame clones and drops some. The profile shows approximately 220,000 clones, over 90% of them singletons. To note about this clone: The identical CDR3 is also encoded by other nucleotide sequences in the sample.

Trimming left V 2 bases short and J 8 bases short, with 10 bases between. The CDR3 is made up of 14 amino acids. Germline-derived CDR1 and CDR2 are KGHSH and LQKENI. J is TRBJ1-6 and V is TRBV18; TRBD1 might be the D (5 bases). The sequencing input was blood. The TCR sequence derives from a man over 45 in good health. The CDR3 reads CASSPGTGYSPLHF. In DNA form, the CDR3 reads TGTGCCAGCTCACCAGGGACGGGTTATTCACCCCTCCACTTT. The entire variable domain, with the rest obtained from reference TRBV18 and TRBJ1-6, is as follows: NAGVMQNPRHLVRRRGQEARLRCSPMKGHSHVYWYRQLPEEGLKFMVYLQKENIIDESGMPKERFSAEFPKEGPSILRIQQVVRGDSAAYFCASSPGTGYSPLHFGNGTRLTVT.